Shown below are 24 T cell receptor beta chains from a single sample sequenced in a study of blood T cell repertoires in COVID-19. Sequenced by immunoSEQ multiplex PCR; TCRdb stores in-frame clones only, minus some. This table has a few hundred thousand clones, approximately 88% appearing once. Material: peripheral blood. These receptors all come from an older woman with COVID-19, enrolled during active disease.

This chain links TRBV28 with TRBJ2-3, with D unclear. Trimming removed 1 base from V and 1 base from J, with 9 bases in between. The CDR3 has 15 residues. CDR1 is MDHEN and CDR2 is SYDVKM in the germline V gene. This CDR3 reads CASSLSYTRTDTQYF. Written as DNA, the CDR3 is TGTGCCAGCAGTTTATCTTACACGCGCACAGATACGCAGTATTTT. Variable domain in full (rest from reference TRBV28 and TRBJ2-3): DVKVTQSSRYLVKRTGEKVFLECVQDMDHENMFWYRQDPGLGLRLIYFSYDVKMKEKGDIPEGYSVSREKKERFSLILESASTNQTSMYLCASSLSYTRTDTQYFGPGTRLTVL.

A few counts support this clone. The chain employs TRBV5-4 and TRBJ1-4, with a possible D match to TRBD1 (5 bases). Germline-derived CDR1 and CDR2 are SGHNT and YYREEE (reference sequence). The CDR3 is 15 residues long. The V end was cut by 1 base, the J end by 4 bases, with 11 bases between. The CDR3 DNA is TGTGCCAGCAGCTTGTGGGGACTCGATAATGAAAAACTGTTTTTT. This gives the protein CASSLWGLDNEKLFF.

The DNA for the CDR3 is TGTGCCATCAGCCGACAGGGCTTGGGGACTGAAGCTTTCTTT. It codes for CAISRQGLGTEAFF. The V call is TRBV10-3, the J call TRBJ1-1; 7 positions match TRBD1. This CDR3 comprises 14 residues. V lost 6 bases, J lost 5 bases, and 9 bases stayed unmatched. The V gene's germline CDR1 is ENHRY and CDR2 SYGVKD.

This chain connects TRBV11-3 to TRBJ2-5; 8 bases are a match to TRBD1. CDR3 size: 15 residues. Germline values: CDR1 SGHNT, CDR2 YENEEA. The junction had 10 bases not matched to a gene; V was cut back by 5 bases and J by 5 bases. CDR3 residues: CASSPPGQGRETQYF. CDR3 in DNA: TGTGCCAGCAGCCCGCCAGGACAGGGCCGGGAGACCCAGTACTTC.

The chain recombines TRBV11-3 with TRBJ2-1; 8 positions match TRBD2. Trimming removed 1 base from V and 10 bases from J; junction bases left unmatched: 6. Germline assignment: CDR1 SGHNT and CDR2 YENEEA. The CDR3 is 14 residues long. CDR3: CASSLGLARGEQFF. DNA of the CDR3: TGTGCCAGCAGCTTAGGACTAGCGAGGGGGGAGCAGTTCTTC.

The CDR3, as DNA: TGTGCCAGCAAAGGGACTAGCACCGGGGAGCTGTTTTTT. Encoded protein: CASKGTSTGELFF. This chain connects TRBV6-4 to TRBJ2-2, with 8 positions matching TRBD2. Trimming took 7 bases from V and 4 from J; bases not matched to a gene: 2. This CDR3 has 13 residues. Looked up from germline, CDR1 is MRHNA and CDR2 is SNTAGT.

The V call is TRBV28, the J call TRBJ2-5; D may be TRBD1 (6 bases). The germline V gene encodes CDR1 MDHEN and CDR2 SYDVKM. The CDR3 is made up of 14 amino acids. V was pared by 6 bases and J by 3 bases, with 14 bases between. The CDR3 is CASSLGTPEETQYF. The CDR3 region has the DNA TGTGCCAGCAGCCTCGGGACACCAGAAGAGACCCAGTACTTC.

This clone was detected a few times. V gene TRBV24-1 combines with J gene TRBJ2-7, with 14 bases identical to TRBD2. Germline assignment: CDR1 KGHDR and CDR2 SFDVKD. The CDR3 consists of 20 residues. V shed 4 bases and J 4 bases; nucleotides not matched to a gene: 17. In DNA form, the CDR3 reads TGTGCCACCAGTGACCAAGACCCCGGGACTAGCGGGAGAGGGGATTACGAGCAGTACTTC. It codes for CATSDQDPGTSGRGDYEQYF.

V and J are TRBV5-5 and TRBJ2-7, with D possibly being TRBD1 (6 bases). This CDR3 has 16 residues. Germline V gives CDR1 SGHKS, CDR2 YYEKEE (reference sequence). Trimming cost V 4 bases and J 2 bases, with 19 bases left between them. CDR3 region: CASSITFQGFPYEQYF. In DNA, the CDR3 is TGTGCCAGCAGCATTACCTTTCAGGGGTTCCCCTACGAGCAGTACTTC. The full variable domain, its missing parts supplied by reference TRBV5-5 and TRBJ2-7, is DAGVTQSPTHLIKTRGQQVTLRCSPISGHKSVSWYQQVLGQGPQFIFQYYEKEERGRGNFPDRFSARQFPNYSSELNVNALLLGDSALYLCASSITFQGFPYEQYFGPGTRLTVT.

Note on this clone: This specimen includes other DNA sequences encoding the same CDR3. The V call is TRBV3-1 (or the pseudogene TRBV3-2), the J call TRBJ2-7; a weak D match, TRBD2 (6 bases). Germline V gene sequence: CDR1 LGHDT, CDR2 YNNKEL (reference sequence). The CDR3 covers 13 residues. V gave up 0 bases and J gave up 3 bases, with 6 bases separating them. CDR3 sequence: CASSQEGGYEQYF. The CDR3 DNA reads TGTGCCAGCAGCCAAGAGGGGGGCTACGAGCAGTACTTC.

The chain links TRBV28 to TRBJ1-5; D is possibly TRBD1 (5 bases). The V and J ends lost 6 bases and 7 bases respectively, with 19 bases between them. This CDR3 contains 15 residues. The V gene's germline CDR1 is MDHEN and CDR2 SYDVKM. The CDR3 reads CASSQAPGFRQPQHF. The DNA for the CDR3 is TGTGCCAGCAGCCAGGCCCCAGGGTTTCGCCAGCCCCAGCATTTT.

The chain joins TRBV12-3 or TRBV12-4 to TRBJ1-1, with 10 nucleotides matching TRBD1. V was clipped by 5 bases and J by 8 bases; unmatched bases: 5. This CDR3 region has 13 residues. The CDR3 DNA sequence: TGTGCCAGCAGTCTAACGGGACAGGGGGAAGCTTTCTTT. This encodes CASSLTGQGEAFF.

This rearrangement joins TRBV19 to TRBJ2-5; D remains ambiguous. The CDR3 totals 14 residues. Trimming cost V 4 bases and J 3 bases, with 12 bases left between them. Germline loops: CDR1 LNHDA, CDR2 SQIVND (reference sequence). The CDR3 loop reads CASSTLGGEETQYF. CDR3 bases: TGTGCCAGTAGTACACTGGGTGGAGAAGAGACCCAGTACTTC.

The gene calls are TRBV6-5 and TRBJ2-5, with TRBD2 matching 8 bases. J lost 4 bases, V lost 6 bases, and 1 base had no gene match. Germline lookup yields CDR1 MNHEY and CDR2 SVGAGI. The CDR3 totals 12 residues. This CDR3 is CASSREGETQYF. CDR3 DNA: TGTGCCAGCAGCCGGGAGGGAGAGACCCAGTACTTC.

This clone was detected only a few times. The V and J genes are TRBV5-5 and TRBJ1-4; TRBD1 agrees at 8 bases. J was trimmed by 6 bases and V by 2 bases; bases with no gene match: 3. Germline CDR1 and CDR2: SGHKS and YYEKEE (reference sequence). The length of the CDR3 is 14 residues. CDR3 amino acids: CASSFSGGDEKLFF. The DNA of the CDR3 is TGTGCCAGCAGCTTTTCAGGGGGCGATGAAAAACTGTTTTTT.

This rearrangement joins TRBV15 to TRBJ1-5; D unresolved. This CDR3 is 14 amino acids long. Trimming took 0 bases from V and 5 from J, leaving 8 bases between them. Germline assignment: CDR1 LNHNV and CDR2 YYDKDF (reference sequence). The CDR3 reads CATSRDLIDQPQHF. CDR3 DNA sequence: TGTGCCACCAGCAGAGATTTAATAGATCAGCCCCAGCATTTT.

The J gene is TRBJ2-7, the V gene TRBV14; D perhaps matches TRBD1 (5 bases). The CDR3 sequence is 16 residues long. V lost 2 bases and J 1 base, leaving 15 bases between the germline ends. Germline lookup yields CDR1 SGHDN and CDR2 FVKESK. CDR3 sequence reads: CASSQPSGLLSYEQYF. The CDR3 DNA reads TGTGCCAGCAGCCAACCTTCAGGGTTGTTATCCTACGAGCAGTACTTC.

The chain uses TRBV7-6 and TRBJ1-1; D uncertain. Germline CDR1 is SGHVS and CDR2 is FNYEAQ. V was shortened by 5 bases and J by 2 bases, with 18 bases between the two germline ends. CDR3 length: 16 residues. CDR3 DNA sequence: TGTGCCAGCAGCCCCCCTGTGGTTGTTAGAAACACTGAAGCTTTCTTT. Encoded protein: CASSPPVVVRNTEAFF.

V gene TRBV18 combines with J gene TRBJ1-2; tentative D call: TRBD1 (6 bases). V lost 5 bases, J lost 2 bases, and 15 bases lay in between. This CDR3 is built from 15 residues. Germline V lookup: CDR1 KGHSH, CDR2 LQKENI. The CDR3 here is CASSNRDKENYGYTF. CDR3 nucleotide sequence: TGTGCCAGCTCAAATAGGGACAAGGAAAACTATGGCTACACCTTC.

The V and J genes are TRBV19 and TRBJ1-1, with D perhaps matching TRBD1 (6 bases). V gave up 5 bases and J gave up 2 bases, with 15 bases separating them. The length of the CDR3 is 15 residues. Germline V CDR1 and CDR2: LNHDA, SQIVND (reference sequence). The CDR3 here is CASSSPGHQNTEAFF. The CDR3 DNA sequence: TGTGCCAGTAGTTCCCCGGGACATCAAAACACTGAAGCTTTCTTT.

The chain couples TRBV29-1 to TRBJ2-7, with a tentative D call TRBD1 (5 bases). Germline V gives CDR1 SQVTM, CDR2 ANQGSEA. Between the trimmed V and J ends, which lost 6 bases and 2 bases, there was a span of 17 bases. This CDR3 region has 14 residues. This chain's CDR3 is CSVRLQALPYEQYF. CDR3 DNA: TGCAGCGTCCGATTACAGGCGCTCCCCTACGAGCAGTACTTC.

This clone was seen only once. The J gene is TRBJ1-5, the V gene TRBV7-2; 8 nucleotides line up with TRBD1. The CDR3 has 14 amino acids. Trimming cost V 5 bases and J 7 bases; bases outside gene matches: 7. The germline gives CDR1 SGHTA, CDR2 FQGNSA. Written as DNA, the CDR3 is TGTGCCAGCAGCGCACAGGGGGTCAGGCAGCCCCAGCATTTT. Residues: CASSAQGVRQPQHF.

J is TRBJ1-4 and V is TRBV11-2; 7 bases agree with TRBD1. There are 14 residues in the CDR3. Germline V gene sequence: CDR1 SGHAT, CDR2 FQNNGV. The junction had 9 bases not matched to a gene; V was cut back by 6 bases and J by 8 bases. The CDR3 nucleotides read TGTGCCAGCAGAAAGACAGGGACGGAGGAAAAACTGTTTTTT. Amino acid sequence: CASRKTGTEEKLFF.

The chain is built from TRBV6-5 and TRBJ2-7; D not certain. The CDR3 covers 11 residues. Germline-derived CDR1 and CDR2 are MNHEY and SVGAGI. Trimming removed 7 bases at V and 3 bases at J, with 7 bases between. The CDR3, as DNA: TGTGCCAGCACTGCGATCTACGAGCAGTACTTC. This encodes CASTAIYEQYF.